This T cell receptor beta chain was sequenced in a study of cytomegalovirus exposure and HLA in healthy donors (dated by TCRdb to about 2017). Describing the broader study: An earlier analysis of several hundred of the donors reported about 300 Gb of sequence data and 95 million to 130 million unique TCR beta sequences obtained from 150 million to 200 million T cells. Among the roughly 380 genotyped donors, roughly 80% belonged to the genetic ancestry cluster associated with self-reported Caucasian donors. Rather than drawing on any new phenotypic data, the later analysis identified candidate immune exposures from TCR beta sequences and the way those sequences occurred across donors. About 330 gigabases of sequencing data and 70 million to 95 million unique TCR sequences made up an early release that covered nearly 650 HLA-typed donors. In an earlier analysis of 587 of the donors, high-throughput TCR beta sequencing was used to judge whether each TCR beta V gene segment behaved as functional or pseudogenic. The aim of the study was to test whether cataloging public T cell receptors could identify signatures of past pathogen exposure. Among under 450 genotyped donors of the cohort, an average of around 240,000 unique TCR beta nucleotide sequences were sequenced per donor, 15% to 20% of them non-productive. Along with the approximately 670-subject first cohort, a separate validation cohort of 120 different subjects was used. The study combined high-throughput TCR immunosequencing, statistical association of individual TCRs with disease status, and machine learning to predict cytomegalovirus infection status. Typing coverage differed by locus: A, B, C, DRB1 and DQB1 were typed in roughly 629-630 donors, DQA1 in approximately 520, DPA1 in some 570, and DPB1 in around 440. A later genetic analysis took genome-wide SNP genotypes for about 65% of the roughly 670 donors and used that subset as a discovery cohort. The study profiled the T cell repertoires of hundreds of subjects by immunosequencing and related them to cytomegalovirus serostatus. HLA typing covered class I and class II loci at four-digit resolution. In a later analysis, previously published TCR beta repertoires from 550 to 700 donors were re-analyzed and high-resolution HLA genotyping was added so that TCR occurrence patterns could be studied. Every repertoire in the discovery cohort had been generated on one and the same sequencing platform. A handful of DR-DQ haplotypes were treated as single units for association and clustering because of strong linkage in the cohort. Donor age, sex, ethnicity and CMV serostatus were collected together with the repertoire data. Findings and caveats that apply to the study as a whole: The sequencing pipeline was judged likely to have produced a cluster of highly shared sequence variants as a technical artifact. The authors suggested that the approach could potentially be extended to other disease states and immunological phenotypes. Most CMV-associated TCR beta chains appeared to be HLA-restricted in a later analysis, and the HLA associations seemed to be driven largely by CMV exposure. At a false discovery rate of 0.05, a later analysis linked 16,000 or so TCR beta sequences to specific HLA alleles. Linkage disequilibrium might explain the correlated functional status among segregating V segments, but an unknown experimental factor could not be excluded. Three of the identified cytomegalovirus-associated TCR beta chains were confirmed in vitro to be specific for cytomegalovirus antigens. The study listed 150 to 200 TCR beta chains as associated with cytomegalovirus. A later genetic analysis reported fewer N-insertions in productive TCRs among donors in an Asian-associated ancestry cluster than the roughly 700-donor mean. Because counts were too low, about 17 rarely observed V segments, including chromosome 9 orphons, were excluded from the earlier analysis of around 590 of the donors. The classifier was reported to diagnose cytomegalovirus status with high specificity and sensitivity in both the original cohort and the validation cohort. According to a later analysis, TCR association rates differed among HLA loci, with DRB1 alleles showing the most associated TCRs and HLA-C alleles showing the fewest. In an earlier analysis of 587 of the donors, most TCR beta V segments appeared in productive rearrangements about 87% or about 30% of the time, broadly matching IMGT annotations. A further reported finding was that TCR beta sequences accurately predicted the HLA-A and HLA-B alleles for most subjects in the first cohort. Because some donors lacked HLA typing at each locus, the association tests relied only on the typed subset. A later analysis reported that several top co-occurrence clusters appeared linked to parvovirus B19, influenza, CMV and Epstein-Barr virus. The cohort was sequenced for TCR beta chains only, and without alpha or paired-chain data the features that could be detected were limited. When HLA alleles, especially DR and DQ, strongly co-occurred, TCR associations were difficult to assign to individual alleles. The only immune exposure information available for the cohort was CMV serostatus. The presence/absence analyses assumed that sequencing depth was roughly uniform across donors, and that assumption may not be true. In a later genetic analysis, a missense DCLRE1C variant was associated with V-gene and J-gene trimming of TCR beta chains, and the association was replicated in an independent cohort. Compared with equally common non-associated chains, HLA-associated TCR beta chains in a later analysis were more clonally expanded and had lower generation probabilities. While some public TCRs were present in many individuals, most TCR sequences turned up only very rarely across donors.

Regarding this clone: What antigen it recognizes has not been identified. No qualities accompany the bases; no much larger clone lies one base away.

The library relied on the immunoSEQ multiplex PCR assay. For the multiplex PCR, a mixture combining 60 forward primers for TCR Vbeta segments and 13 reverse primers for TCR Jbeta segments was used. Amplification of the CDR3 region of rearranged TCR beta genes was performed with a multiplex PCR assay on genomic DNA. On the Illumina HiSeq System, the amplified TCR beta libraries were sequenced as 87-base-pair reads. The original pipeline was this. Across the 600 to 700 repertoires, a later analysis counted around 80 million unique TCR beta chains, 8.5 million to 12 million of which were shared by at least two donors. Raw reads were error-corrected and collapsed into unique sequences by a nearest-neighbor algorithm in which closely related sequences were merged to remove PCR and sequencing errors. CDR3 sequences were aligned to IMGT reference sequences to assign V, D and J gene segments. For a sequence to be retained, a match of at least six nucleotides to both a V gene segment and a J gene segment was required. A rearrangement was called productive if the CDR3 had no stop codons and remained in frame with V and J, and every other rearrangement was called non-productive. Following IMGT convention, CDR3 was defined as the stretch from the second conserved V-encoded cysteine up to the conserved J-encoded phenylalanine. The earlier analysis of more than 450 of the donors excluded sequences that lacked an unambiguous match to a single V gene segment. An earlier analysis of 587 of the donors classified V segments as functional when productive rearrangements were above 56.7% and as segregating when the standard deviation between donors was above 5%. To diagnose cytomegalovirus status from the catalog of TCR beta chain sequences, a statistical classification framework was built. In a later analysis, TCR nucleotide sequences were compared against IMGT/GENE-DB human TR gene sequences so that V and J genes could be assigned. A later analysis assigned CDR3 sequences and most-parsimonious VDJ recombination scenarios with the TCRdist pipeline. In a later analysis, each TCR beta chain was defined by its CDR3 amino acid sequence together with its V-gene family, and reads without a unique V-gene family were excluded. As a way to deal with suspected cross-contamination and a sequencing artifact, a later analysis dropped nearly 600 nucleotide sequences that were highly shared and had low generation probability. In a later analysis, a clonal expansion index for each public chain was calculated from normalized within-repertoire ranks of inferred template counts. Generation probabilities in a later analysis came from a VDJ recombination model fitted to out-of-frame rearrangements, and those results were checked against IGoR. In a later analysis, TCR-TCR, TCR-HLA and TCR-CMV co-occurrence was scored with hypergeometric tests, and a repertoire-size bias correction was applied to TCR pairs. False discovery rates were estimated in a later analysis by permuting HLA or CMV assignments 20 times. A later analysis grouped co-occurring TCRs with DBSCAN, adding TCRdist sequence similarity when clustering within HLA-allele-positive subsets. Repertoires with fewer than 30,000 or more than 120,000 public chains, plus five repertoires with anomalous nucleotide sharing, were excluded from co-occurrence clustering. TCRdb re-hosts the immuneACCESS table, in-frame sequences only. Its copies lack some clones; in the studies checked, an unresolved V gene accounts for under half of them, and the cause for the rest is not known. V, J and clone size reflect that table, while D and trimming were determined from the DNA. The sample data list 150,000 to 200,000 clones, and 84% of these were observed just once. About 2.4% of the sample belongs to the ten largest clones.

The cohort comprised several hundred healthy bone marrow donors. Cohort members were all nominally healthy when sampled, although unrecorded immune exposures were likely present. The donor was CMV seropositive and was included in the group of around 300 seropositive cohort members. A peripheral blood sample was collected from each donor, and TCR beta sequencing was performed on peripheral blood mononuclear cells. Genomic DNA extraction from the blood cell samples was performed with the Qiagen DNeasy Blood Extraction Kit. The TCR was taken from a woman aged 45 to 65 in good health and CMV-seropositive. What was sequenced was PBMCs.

The CDR3 is CASSVGRGQTQYF. The DNA reads TGTGCCAGCAGCGTAGGTCGGGGACAGACGCAGTATTTT. The receptor chain draws on TRBV9 and TRBJ2-3, with TRBD1 matching 7 junction bases. From the cysteine through the phenylalanine, the CDR3 covers 13 amino acids. Of all the DNA, just the CDR3 is kept, 39 bases in frame from base 1. Reading the germline V gene gives CDR1 SGDLS and CDR2 YYNGEE. Here V drops 0 bases and J drops 9 bases, and the junction holds 4 bases not matched to any gene.